This TCR beta chain was identified in a study of shared clonotypes between healthy human individuals. Repertoires were generated with immunoSEQ multiplex PCR, while TCRdb's copy carries only in-frame clones and drops some. The sample holds some 1,600,000 clones, 98% seen once. Sequencing was done on a sample of naive CD4+ T cells sorted from blood. Stated subset: CD45RA+ positively selected. The source is a man aged 25 to 40 in good health.

The CDR3 here is CASSESVYEQFF. The CDR3 coding sequence is TGTGCCAGCAGTGAATCCGTCTATGAGCAGTTCTTC. The J gene is TRBJ2-1, the V gene TRBV6-1; D is unresolved. Trimming took 2 bases from V and 8 from J, leaving 7 bases between them. The CDR3 is made up of 12 amino acids. The germline V gene has CDR1 MNHNS and CDR2 SASEGT.